The 28 T cell receptor beta chains reported below all come from one sample, sequenced in a study of CD8 T cells in ankylosing spondylitis. Broader study findings: About 8 highly homologous variants formed a TCR beta motif that appeared characteristic of ankylosing spondylitis blood.

TCRdb fed the 5' RACE reads into MiXCR, producing one record per CDR3 protein. Found here are 670,000 or so distinct CDR3 sequences, under 20% of them singletons; the top ten hold around 19%. Antigens of these TCRs are unknown. Input material: blood, either unsorted or a sorted T cell fraction (not recorded which). Every receptor here comes from a male donor with ankylosing spondylitis.

The V gene is TRBV28, the J gene TRBJ2-3; the D is unclear. V was cut by 1 base and J by 6 bases, with 14 bases left in between. The germline gives CDR1 MDHEN, CDR2 SYDVKM. The CDR3 has 15 amino acids. Here the CDR3 DNA reads TGTGCCAGCAGTTTATCCCTCAGATCCGGGGATACGCAGTATTTT. Translation gives CASSLSLRSGDTQYF.

This rearrangement joins TRBV12-3 or TRBV12-4 to TRBJ1-1, with D possibly being TRBD1 (5 bases). V was pared by 10 bases and J by 1 base, with 13 bases between. The CDR3 has 13 residues. In nucleotides, the CDR3 is TGTGCCACCGACCGACAGACGAACACTGAAGCTTTCTTT. Its protein is CATDRQTNTEAFF.

This clonotype has only a few counts. The chain recombines TRBV3-1 with TRBJ1-2, with D possibly being TRBD1 (6 bases). V dropped 2 bases and J dropped 6 bases, with 10 bases sitting between them. Germline lookup yields CDR1 LGHDT and CDR2 YNNKEL (reference sequence). This CDR3 spans 13 amino acids. This CDR3 is CASSQTQGHGYTF. The CDR3 DNA is TGTGCCAGCAGCCAAACTCAGGGGCATGGCTACACCTTC.

This chain connects TRBV20-1 to TRBJ2-1; D possibly corresponds to TRBD1 (6 bases). The germline CDR1 and CDR2 sequences are DFQATT and SNEGSKA (reference sequence). The CDR3 length is 16 residues. Trimming removed 0 bases from V and 6 bases from J, with 18 bases in between. In DNA, the CDR3 is TGCAGTGCTAGAGACCCCTTGAGGGGGATCGGCAATGAGCAGTTCTTC. Its protein product is CSARDPLRGIGNEQFF.

This chain uses TRBV5-1 with TRBJ2-4; 10 nucleotides line up with TRBD1. CDR3 length: 14 amino acids. Germline CDR1 reads SGHRS; CDR2 reads YFSETQ. The J segment lost 8 bases and the V segment lost 4 bases, leaving 6 bases of the junction unmatched. The CDR3 region has the DNA TGCGCCAGCAGCACCGACAGGGGGCTGGACATTCAGTACTTC. Amino acid sequence: CASSTDRGLDIQYF.

This clonotype was recorded a few times. This chain uses TRBV28 with TRBJ1-5, with D tentatively TRBD1 (5 bases). The V end lost 7 bases, the J end lost 3 bases, and 13 bases lay between the germline ends. Germline CDR1 and CDR2: MDHEN and SYDVKM. The CDR3 loop spans 14 amino acids. The CDR3 nucleotides read TGTGCCAGCAATCAGGGTTTCGTCAATCAGCCCCAGCATTTT. Translation gives CASNQGFVNQPQHF.

In its sample, this clonotype was seen many times. The chain combines TRBV24-1 with TRBJ1-5; D might be TRBD1 (6 bases). CDR1 is KGHDR and CDR2 is SFDVKD in the germline V gene. The germline V and J ends were trimmed by 8 bases and 0 bases, with 19 bases remaining between them. This CDR3 is built from 17 residues. In DNA form, the CDR3 reads TGTGCCACCACCCTACCAGGACAGACCGATAGCAATCAGCCCCAGCATTTT. It yields the protein CATTLPGQTDSNQPQHF.

The rearrangement joins TRBV6-1 to TRBJ1-3, with D tentatively TRBD1 (5 bases). This CDR3 has 16 amino acids. The germline V and J ends were trimmed by 6 bases and 3 bases, with 18 bases remaining between them. Germline lookup yields CDR1 MNHNS and CDR2 SASEGT. CDR3 sequence (DNA): TGTGCCAGCAGCGCCCCGATTGTACAGGTTGGAAACACCATATATTTT. Its protein is CASSAPIVQVGNTIYF.

The V gene is TRBV3-1, the J gene TRBJ2-7; 10 nucleotides match TRBD2. Germline V gene data show CDR1 as LGHDT and CDR2 as YNNKEL (reference sequence). The V and J ends lost 3 bases and 6 bases, in that order; junction bases with no gene match: 8. This CDR3 is built from 15 residues. Here the CDR3 reads CASSHLAGGNGEQYF. CDR3 bases: TGTGCCAGCAGCCACTTAGCGGGAGGAAATGGCGAGCAGTACTTC.

A few counts support this clonotype. The J gene is TRBJ2-1, the V gene TRBV20-1; 9 nucleotides agree with TRBD2. The germline V gene encodes CDR1 DFQATT and CDR2 SNEGSKA (reference sequence). This CDR3 is 15 amino acids long. Trimming cost V 2 bases and J 6 bases; bases outside gene matches: 8. CDR3 in DNA: TGCAGTGCTAGAAAAGCTAGCGGGAAGGGCAATGAGCAGTTCTTC. Its translation is CSARKASGKGNEQFF.

This clonotype was picked up a small number of times. The chain recombines TRBV5-6 with TRBJ2-2, with TRBD1 matching 8 bases. Trimming took 6 bases from V and 1 from J; bases not matched to a gene: 8. Germline loops: CDR1 SGHDT, CDR2 YYEEEE. The CDR3 extends over 16 amino acids. CDR3 coding DNA: TGTGCCAGCAACCGCCGGACAGGGCTGAACACCGGGGAGCTGTTTTTT. Amino acids: CASNRRTGLNTGELFF.

This CDR3 is CASTLRGGADEQFF. The CDR3 coding sequence is TGTGCCAGCACCCTTCGCGGGGGGGCGGATGAGCAGTTCTTC. The genes are TRBV12-3 or TRBV12-4 and TRBJ2-1, with 9 bases that match TRBD2. The CDR3 covers 14 residues. V lost 7 bases and J lost 8; bases outside the gene matches: 9.

The table lists this clonotype with many counts. The rearrangement joins TRBV9 to TRBJ2-3; D unclear. V was pared by 1 base and J by 0 bases, with 6 bases between. Germline assignment: CDR1 SGDLS and CDR2 YYNGEE. The CDR3 totals 14 residues. CDR3 DNA sequence: TGTGCCAGCAGCGTAACTCTTAGCACAGATACGCAGTATTTT. Amino acids: CASSVTLSTDTQYF.

This clonotype occurred a few times. The rearrangement uses TRBV4-1 and TRBJ1-5; D not certain. CDR3 length equals 14 residues. The germline V gene has CDR1 MGHRA and CDR2 YSYEKL. Trimming pared 3 bases from V and 4 bases from J, leaving 10 bases between. The CDR3 is CASSHRLVNQPQHF. DNA for the CDR3: TGCGCCAGCAGCCATAGACTGGTTAATCAGCCCCAGCATTTT.

This chain links TRBV20-1 with TRBJ1-2, with D uncertain. Trimming pared 5 bases from V and 8 bases from J, leaving 15 bases between. Germline CDR1 DFQATT, CDR2 SNEGSKA (reference sequence). The CDR3 totals 12 residues. The CDR3 sequence is CSAPKEGGGYTF. The CDR3 nucleotides are TGCAGTGCTCCCAAAGAGGGCGGGGGCTACACCTTC.

The rearrangement links TRBV6-1 to TRBJ1-1, with 7 bases fitting TRBD1. The length of the CDR3 is 17 residues. CDR1 is MNHNS and CDR2 is SASEGT in the germline V gene. Trimming cost V 4 bases and J 0 bases; bases outside gene matches: 11. The chain's CDR3 is CASSGLTGVGVNTEAFF. The DNA of the CDR3 is TGTGCCAGCAGTGGCCTAACAGGGGTGGGGGTGAACACTGAAGCTTTCTTT.

This clonotype has ten or more counts. The rearrangement links TRBV12-3 or TRBV12-4 to TRBJ2-2; a possible D gene is TRBD2 (6 bases). Trimming cost V 5 bases and J 2 bases, with 9 bases left between them. This CDR3 region has 14 residues. CDR3 sequence reads: CASSTGLNTGELFF. DNA of the CDR3: TGTGCCAGCAGTACGGGACTCAACACCGGGGAGCTGTTTTTT.

Only a few counts were recorded for this clonotype. The gene calls are TRBV10-3 and TRBJ2-3; the match to TRBD2 covers 9 bases. V trimming: 0 bases; J trimming: 1 base; junction bases outside the gene matches: 2. The CDR3 length is 16 residues. Germline V lookup: CDR1 ENHRY, CDR2 SYGVKD. Here the CDR3 reads CAISESKRGGTDTQYF. The CDR3 DNA reads TGTGCCATCAGTGAGTCAAAGCGGGGGGGCACAGATACGCAGTATTTT.

This clonotype was seen only a few times. This rearrangement joins TRBV20-1 to TRBJ2-6, with D possibly TRBD2 on 6 matching bases. V lost 0 bases to trimming and J lost 2 bases, with 8 bases between them. The CDR3 consists of 15 residues. Germline V gene sequence: CDR1 DFQATT, CDR2 SNEGSKA (reference sequence). In nucleotides, the CDR3 is TGCAGTGCTAGAGATTGGGGGGCTGGGGCCAACGTCCTGACTTTC. This codes for CSARDWGAGANVLTF.

The chain carries TRBV29-1 and TRBJ2-3, with D uncertain. The length of the CDR3 is 14 residues. Germline CDR1 reads SQVTM; CDR2 reads ANQGSEA. V dropped 3 bases and J dropped 5 bases, with 15 bases sitting between them. CDR3 DNA sequence: TGCAGCGTTGATGAACCCTTGCTGGAAGATACGCAGTATTTT. Its protein is CSVDEPLLEDTQYF.

In its sample, this clonotype was seen once. The chain is built from TRBV19 and TRBJ2-1; 8 bases agree with TRBD2. The V gene end was trimmed by 7 bases and the J gene end by 2 bases; junction bases not matched to a gene: 7. The CDR3 is made up of 15 amino acids. Looked up from germline, CDR1 is LNHDA and CDR2 is SQIVND (reference sequence). The chain's CDR3 is CASKVAGMTYNEQFF. CDR3 in DNA: TGTGCCAGTAAGGTAGCGGGAATGACCTACAATGAGCAGTTCTTC.

The rearrangement links TRBV12-3 or TRBV12-4 to TRBJ1-2; 7 bases fit TRBD1. The J segment lost 3 bases and the V segment lost 5 bases, leaving 6 bases of the junction unmatched. The CDR3 length is 14 residues. DNA of the CDR3: TGTGCCAGCAGTCCCCCGGGACAGTACTATGGCTACACCTTC. Amino acid sequence: CASSPPGQYYGYTF.

A single count supports this clonotype. J is TRBJ2-1 and V is TRBV11-1; TRBD2 agrees at 11 bases. Trimming cost V 3 bases and J 8 bases; bases outside gene matches: 3. The CDR3 contains 14 residues. CDR1 is SGHAT and CDR2 is FQDESV in the germline V gene (reference sequence). CDR3 in DNA: TGTGCCAGCAGCTTTACTAGCGGGAGCGATGAGCAGTTCTTC. Translating gives CASSFTSGSDEQFF.

The V gene is TRBV4-1, the J gene TRBJ2-1; 11 bases match TRBD2. The germline gives CDR1 MGHRA, CDR2 YSYEKL. J gave up 0 bases and V 2 bases, and 12 bases lay outside the gene matches. The CDR3 extends over 20 amino acids. The CDR3 nucleotides read TGCGCCAGCAGCCAAATACCAGGACTAGCGGGCTCTAACTCCTACAATGAGCAGTTCTTC. It yields the protein CASSQIPGLAGSNSYNEQFF.

The J gene is TRBJ1-6, the V gene TRBV4-1; TRBD1 agrees at 11 bases. Per germline, CDR1 MGHRA and CDR2 YSYEKL. The CDR3 is 16 amino acids. The J segment lost 10 bases and the V segment lost 0 bases, leaving 5 bases of the junction unmatched. The CDR3 region is CASSQDRTGGRSPLHF. DNA of the CDR3: TGCGCCAGCAGCCAAGACCGGACAGGGGGCAGGTCACCCCTCCACTTT.

The chain has TRBV2 and TRBJ2-1; no firm D call. V was cut by 1 base and J by 8 bases, with 15 bases left in between. The CDR3 spans 15 residues. The germline V gene encodes CDR1 SNHLY and CDR2 FYNNEI. The DNA of the CDR3 is TGTGCCAGCAGTGAAGGGGCCCAAATAGGGTATGAGCAGTTCTTC. This codes for CASSEGAQIGYEQFF.

This clonotype was counted only a few times. The chain has TRBV4-1 and TRBJ1-2; D may be TRBD1 (5 bases). Between the trimmed V and J ends, which lost 0 bases and 3 bases, there was a span of 11 bases. CDR1 and CDR2 from the germline V gene are MGHRA and YSYEKL. The CDR3 runs to 15 residues. CDR3 protein: CASSQDRGDYYGYTF. The CDR3 coding sequence is TGCGCCAGCAGCCAAGATCGGGGGGATTACTATGGCTACACCTTC.

This clonotype was counted a few times. V and J are TRBV20-1 and TRBJ1-2; unclear D gene. Trimming took off 2 bases at V and 2 bases at J, with 12 bases between the two ends. Germline V gene data show CDR1 as DFQATT and CDR2 as SNEGSKA (reference sequence). The CDR3 consists of 14 residues. CDR3 DNA: TGCAGTGCTAGAAATGAGTTTCAGAACTATGGCTACACCTTC. Residues: CSARNEFQNYGYTF.